The sample holds many counts of the clone carrying this TCR beta chain. With 3 bases removed from V and 0 bases from J, the gap between germline ends came to 10 bases. The germline CDR1 and CDR2 sequences are SGHRS and YFSETQ. CDR3 length: 14 amino acids. This entry comes from a study of blood T cell repertoires in COVID-19. Background on the study: COVID-19 samples from acute and convalescent phases originated in the United States, Italy and Spain. T cells, B-cell-depleted T cells, or PBMCs supplied cDNA or gDNA.

Original processing methods: Cell counts per sample came from amplifying reference gene primers. Libraries were prepared by immunoSEQ multiplex PCR; TCRdb keeps only in-frame clonotypes and omits some of them. V, J and clone size derive from that table, while D and trimming were established from the DNA sequence. The data contain about 120,000 clones, roughly 90% of them singletons. The sequenced material came from peripheral blood. The rearrangement links TRBV5-1 to TRBJ2-7; D may be TRBD1 (5 bases). The receptor was derived from a man aged 40-55 years with acute or convalescent COVID-19. The CDR3 DNA sequence: TGCGCCAGCAGCTCCCGACAGCCCTCCTACGAGCAGTACTTC. It codes for CASSSRQPSYEQYF. Variable domain in full (rest from reference TRBV5-1 and TRBJ2-7): KAGVTQTPRYLIKTRGQQVTLSCSPISGHRSVSWYQQTPGQGLQFLFEYFSETQRNKGNFPGRFSGRQFSNSRSEMNVSTLELGDSALYLCASSSRQPSYEQYFGPGTRLTVT.